This T cell receptor (beta chain) derives from a study of CD8 T cells in Susac syndrome. The CDR3 is 15 amino acids. The germline CDR1 and CDR2 sequences are SGDLS and YYNGEE. V was clipped by 3 bases and J by 4 bases; unmatched bases: 5. RNA in amounts of roughly 0.5 to 1 ug was reverse transcribed with random hexamers. TCRdb reprocessed the immunoSEQ multiplex PCR reads via MiXCR and lists one record per CDR3 protein. The repertoire holds about 90,000 distinct CDR3 sequences, roughly 96% seen once, with roughly 0.62% in the top ten. This clonotype originated in a human donor with Susac syndrome. V usage is TRBV9 and J usage is TRBJ2-1; 9 bases fit TRBD2. Material for sequencing was CD8+ T cells from PBMCs. The CDR3 loop reads CASSDSGGDYNEQFF. The CDR3 nucleotides read TGTGCCAGCAGCGATAGCGGGGGAGATTACAATGAGCAGTTCTTC. Combining the CDR3 with reference TRBV9 and TRBJ2-1 gives the whole variable domain DSGVTQTPKHLITATGQRVTLRCSPRSGDLSVYWYQQSLDQGLQFLIQYYNGEERAKGNILERFSAQQFPDLHSELNLSSLELGDSALYFCASSDSGGDYNEQFFGPGTRLTVL.